This T cell receptor beta chain was recorded in a study of blood T cell repertoires in COVID-19. TCRdb's table, derived via immunoSEQ multiplex PCR, lists solely in-frame clones and lacks some. The sample consists of approximately 410,000 clones, 70% to 90% of them appearing once. CDR3 length: 10 residues. Trimming took 8 bases from V and 6 from J, leaving 8 bases between them. Germline V CDR1 and CDR2: MNHEY, SVGAGI. Specimen: peripheral blood. The chain links TRBV6-5 to TRBJ2-7, with no clear D. The TCR sequence derives from a woman under 40 with active or convalescent COVID-19. DNA for the CDR3: TGTGCCAGCCTATTTTCCGAGCAGTACTTC. Its protein is CASLFSEQYF.